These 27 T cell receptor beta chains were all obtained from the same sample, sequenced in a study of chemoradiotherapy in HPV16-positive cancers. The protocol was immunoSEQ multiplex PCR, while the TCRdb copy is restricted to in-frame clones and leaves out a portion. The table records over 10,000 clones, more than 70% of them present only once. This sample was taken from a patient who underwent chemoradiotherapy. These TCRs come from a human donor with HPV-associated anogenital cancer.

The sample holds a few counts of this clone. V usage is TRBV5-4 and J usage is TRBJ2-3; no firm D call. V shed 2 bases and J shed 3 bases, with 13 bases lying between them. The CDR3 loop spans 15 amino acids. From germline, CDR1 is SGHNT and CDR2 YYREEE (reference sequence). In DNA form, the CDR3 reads TGTGCCAGCAGCTTTCAATTCAGAGATACAGATACGCAGTATTTT. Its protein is CASSFQFRDTDTQYF.

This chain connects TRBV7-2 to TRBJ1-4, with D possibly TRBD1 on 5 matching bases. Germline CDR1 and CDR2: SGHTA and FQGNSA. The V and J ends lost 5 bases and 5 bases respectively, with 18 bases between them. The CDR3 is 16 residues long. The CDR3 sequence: CASSPGPRGGNEKLFF. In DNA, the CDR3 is TGTGCCAGCAGCCCAGGGCCGAGGGGAGGGAATGAAAAACTGTTTTTT.

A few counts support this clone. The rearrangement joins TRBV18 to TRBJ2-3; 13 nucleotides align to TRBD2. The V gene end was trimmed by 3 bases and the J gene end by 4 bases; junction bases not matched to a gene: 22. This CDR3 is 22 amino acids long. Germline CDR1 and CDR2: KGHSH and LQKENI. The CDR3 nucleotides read TGTGCCAGCTCACCTCACGCGGGACTAGCGGGACCCTCTAAGCTCCCCGCAGATACGCAGTATTTT. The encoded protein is CASSPHAGLAGPSKLPADTQYF.

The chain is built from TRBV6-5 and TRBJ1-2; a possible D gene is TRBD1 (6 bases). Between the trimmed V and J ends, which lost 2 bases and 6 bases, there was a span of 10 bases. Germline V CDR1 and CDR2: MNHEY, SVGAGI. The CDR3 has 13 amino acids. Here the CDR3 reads CASSYRDTHGYTF. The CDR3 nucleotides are TGTGCCAGCAGTTACAGGGACACACATGGCTACACCTTC.

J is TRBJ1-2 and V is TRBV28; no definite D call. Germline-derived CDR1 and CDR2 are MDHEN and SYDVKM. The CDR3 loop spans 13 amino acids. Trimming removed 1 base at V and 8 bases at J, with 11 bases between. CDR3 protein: CASSLSSGWGYTF. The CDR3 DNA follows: TGTGCCAGCAGTTTATCGTCGGGTTGGGGCTACACCTTC.

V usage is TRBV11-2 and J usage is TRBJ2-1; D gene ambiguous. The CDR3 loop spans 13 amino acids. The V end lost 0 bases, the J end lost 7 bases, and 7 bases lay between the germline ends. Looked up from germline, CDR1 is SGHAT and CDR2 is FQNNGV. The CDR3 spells CASSLDRANEQFF. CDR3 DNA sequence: TGTGCCAGCAGCTTAGATCGGGCTAATGAGCAGTTCTTC.

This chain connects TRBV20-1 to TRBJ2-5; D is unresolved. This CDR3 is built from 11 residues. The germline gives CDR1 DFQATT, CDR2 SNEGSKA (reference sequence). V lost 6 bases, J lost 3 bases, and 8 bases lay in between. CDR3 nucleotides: TGCAGTGCGGTAACCAAAGAGACCCAGTACTTC. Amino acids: CSAVTKETQYF.

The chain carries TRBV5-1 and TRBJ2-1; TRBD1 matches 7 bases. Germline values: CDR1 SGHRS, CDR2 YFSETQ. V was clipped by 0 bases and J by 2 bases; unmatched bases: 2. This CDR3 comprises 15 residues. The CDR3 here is CASSLVQGAYNEQFF. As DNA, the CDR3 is TGCGCCAGCAGCTTGGTTCAGGGGGCCTACAATGAGCAGTTCTTC. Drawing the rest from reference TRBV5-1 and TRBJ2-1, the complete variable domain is KAGVTQTPRYLIKTRGQQVTLSCSPISGHRSVSWYQQTPGQGLQFLFEYFSETQRNKGNFPGRFSGRQFSNSRSEMNVSTLELGDSALYLCASSLVQGAYNEQFFGPGTRLTVL.

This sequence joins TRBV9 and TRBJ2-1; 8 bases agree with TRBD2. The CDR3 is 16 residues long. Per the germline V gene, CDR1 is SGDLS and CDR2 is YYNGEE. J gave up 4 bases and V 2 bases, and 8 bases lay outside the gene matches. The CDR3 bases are TGTGCCAGCAGCGTTAACAGCGGGGGCGGATACAATGAGCAGTTCTTC. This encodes CASSVNSGGGYNEQFF.

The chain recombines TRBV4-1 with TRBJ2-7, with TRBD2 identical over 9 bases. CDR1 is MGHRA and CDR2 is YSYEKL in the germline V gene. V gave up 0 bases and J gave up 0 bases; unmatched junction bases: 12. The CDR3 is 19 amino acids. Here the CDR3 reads CASSQDHPVAGESSYEQYF. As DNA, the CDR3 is TGCGCCAGCAGCCAAGATCACCCCGTAGCGGGGGAGAGCTCCTACGAGCAGTACTTC.

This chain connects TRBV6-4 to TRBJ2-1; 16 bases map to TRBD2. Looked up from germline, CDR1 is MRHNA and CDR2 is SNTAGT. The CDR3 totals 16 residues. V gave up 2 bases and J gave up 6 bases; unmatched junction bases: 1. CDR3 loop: CASSDGTSGGANEQFF. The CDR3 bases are TGTGCCAGCAGTGACGGGACTAGCGGGGGGGCCAATGAGCAGTTCTTC.

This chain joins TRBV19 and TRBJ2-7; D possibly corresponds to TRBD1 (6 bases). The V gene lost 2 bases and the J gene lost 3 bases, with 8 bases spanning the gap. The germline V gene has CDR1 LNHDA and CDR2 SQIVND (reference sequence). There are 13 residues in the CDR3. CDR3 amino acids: CASSIQGNYEQYF. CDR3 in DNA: TGTGCCAGTAGTATACAGGGGAACTACGAGCAGTACTTC.

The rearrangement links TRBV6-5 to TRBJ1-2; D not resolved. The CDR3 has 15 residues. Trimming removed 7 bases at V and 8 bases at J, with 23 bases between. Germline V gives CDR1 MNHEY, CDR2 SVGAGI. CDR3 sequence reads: CASNKSNMRVGGYTF. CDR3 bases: TGTGCCAGCAACAAATCCAATATGCGGGTAGGAGGCTACACCTTC.

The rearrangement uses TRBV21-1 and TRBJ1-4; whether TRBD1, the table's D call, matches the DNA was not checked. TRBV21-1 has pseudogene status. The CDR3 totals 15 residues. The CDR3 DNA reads TGTGCCAGCAGCAAAGCGAGACAGGGGGTCATTAAACTGTTTTTT. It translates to CASSKARQGVIKLFF.

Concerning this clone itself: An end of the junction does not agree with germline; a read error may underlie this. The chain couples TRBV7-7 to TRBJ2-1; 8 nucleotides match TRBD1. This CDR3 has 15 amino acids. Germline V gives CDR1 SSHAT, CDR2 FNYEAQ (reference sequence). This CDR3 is CASSLAGGRYNEQFF. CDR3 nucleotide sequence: TGTGCTAGCAGCTTGGCAGGGGGCAGATACAATGAGCAGTTCTTC.

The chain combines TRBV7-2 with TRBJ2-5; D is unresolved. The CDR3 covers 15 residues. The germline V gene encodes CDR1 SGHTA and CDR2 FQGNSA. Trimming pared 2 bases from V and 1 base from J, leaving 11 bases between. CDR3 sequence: CASSLSGHLQETQYF. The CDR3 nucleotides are TGTGCCAGCAGCTTATCCGGTCACCTCCAAGAGACCCAGTACTTC.

CDR3 region: CAAGISLADTQYF. CDR3 DNA sequence: TGTGCCGCGGGAATTTCCCTGGCAGATACGCAGTATTTT. V usage is TRBV6-1 and J usage is TRBJ2-3; possibly TRBD2 for D (6 bases). The CDR3 extends over 13 amino acids. Germline CDR1 reads MNHNS; CDR2 reads SASEGT. V lost 11 bases and J lost 4, with 16 bases in between.

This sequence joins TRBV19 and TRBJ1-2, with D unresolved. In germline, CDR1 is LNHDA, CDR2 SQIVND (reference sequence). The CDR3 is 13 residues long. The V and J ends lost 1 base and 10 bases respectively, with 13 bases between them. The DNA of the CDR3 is TGTGCCAGTAGTATAGTGTCCCCCACTGTCTACACCTTC. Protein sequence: CASSIVSPTVYTF.

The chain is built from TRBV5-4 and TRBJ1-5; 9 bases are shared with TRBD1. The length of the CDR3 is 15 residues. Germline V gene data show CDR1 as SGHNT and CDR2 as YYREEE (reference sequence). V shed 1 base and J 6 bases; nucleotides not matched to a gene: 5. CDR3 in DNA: TGTGCCAGCAGCTTGAACAGGGGGCCTGCTCAGCCCCAGCATTTT. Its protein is CASSLNRGPAQPQHF.

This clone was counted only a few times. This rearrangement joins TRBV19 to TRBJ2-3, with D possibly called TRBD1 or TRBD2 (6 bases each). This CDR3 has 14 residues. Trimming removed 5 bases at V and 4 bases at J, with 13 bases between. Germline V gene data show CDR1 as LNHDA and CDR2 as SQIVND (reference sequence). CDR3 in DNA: TGTGCCAGTAGTGGGGCAGGGGAGGCAGATACGCAGTATTTT. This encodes CASSGAGEADTQYF.

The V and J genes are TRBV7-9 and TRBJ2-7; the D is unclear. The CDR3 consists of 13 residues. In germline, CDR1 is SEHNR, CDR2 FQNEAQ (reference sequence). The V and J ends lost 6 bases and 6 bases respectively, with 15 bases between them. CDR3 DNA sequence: TGTGCCAGCAGTCTCCGATCAGAGAGCGAGCAGTACTTC. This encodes CASSLRSESEQYF.

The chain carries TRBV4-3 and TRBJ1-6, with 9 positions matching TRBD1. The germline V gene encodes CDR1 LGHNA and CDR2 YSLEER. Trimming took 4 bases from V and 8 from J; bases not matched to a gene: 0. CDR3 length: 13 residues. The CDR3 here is CASSRDRDSPLHF. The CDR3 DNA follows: TGCGCCAGCAGCCGGGACAGGGATTCACCCCTCCACTTT.

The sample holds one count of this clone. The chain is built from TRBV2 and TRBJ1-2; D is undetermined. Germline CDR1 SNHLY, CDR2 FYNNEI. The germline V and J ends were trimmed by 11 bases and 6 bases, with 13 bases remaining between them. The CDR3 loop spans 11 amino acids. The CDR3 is CAGTKPNGYTF. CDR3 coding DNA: TGTGCCGGTACTAAGCCCAATGGCTACACCTTC.

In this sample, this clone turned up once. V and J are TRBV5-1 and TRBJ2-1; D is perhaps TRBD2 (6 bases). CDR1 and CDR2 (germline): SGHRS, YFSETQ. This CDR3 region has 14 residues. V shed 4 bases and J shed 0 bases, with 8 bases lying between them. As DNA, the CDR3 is TGCGCCAGCAGCCTGGGGGGCTCCTACAATGAGCAGTTCTTC. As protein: CASSLGGSYNEQFF.

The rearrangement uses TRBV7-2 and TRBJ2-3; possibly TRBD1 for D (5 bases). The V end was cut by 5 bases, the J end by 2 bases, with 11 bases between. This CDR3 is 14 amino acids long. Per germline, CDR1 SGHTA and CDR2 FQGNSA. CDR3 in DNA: TGTGCCAGCAGCCCAGGGTACGACACAGATACGCAGTATTTT. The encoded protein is CASSPGYDTDTQYF.

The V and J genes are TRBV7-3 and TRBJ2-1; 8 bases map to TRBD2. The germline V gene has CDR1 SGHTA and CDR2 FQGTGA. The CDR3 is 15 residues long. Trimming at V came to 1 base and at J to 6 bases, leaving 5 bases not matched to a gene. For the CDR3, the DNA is TGTGCCAGCAGCTTAAGGGGGACTAGTTTCAATGAGCAGTTCTTC. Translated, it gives CASSLRGTSFNEQFF.

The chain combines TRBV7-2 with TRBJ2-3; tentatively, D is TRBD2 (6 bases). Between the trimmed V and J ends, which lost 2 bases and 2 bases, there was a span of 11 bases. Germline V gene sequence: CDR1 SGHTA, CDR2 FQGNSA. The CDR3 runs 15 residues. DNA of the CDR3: TGTGCCAGCAGCTTAATCCGGGGGACCACAGATACGCAGTATTTT. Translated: CASSLIRGTTDTQYF.